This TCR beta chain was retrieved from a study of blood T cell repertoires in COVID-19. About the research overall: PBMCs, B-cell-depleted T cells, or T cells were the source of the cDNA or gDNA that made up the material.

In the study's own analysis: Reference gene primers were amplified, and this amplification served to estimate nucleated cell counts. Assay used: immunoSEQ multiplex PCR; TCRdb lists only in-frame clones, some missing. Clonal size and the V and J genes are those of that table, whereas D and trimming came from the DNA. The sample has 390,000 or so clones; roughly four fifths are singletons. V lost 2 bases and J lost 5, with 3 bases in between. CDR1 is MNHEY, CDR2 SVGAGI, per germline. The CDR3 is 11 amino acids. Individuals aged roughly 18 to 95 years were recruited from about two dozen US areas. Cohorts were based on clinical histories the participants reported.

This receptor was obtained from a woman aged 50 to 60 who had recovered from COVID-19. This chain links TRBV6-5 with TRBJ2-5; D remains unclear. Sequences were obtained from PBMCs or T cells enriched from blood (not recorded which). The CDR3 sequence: CASSYRETQYF. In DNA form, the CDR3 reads TGTGCCAGCAGTTACCGGGAGACCCAGTACTTC.